The TCR beta chain described here comes from a study of blood T cell repertoires in COVID-19. Across the whole study: The study drew acute and convalescent COVID-19 samples from the United States, Italy and Spain.

This CDR3 contains 14 residues. The V gene lost 5 bases and the J gene lost 1 base, with 12 bases spanning the gap. CDR1 is SGHNT and CDR2 is YYREEE in the germline V gene (reference sequence). Clones were read by immunoSEQ multiplex PCR, and TCRdb kept only the in-frame ones, dropping some. The sample records a few hundred thousand clones, under 90% being singletons. The chain recombines TRBV5-4 with TRBJ1-1, with D possibly TRBD1 on 5 matching bases. The sample consisted of peripheral blood. This clonotype originated in a woman between 25 and 40 years old with COVID-19, enrolled during active disease. The CDR3, as DNA: TGTGCCAGCAGGGATAGACAGACGAACACTGAAGCTTTCTTT. As protein: CASRDRQTNTEAFF. The complete variable domain, with remaining parts taken from reference TRBV5-4 and TRBJ1-1, reads ETGVTQSPTHLIKTRGQQVTLRCSSQSGHNTVSWYQQALGQGPQFIFQYYREEENGRGNFPPRFSGLQFPNYSSELNVNALELDDSALYLCASRDRQTNTEAFFGQGTRLTVV.